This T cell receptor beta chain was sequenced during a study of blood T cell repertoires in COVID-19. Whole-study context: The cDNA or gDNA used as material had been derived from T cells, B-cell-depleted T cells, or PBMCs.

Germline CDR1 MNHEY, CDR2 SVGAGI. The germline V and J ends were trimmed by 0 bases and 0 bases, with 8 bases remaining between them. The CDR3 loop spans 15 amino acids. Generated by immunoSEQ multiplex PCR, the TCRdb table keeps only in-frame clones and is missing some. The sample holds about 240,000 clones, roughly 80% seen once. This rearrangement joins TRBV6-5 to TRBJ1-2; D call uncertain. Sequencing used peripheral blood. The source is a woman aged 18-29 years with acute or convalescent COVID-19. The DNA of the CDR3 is TGTGCCAGCAGTTACTCGACATTGGCTAACTATGGCTACACCTTC. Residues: CASSYSTLANYGYTF.